These 24 T cell receptor beta chains originate from one sample sequenced in a study of cytomegalovirus exposure and HLA in healthy donors. The primer mix had 60 Vbeta and 13 Jbeta primers. Using immunoSEQ multiplex PCR, the repertoire was profiled, and TCRdb retains in-frame clones only, with some absent. The sample holds fewer than 80,000 clones, about 80% seen once. Sequencing was carried out using PBMCs. The receptors originated from a man aged 25-40 years in good health and CMV-seronegative.

With respect to this clone: The DNA is left out, because the CDR3 cannot be placed on it with certainty; the CDR3 is given as TCRdb lists it. The chain uses TRBV25-1 and TRBJ2-5; the DNA was not used to check the table's D call, TRBD2. Counting both end residues, the CDR3 totals 12 amino acids. From germline, CDR1 is MGHDK and CDR2 SYGVNS. The chain's CDR3 is CASSFGEGTQYF.

V usage is TRBV4-1 and J usage is TRBJ1-6; 7 nucleotides align to TRBD1. This CDR3 has 17 residues. Germline-derived CDR1 and CDR2 are MGHRA and YSYEKL. Unmatched junction bases numbered 6, after V lost 3 bases and J lost 1 base. CDR3 in amino acids: CASSHPTGSSYNSPLHF. CDR3 in DNA: TGCGCCAGCAGCCACCCGACAGGGTCATCCTATAATTCACCCCTCCACTTT.

The chain combines TRBV29-1 with TRBJ2-7; TRBD2 is a possible D gene (5 bases). The V gene's germline CDR1 is SQVTM and CDR2 ANQGSEA. The CDR3 is 12 residues long. V lost 6 bases and J 2 bases, leaving 11 bases between the germline ends. The CDR3 reads CSVRTGAYEQYF. For the CDR3, the DNA is TGCAGCGTACGGACTGGGGCCTACGAGCAGTACTTC.

On this clone itself: A read error may produce the germline difference seen at one junction end. The V gene is TRBV30, the J gene TRBJ1-5; D not certain. Germline CDR1 and CDR2: GTSNPN and SVGIG (reference sequence). This CDR3 has 14 residues. This CDR3 reads CARSGGVSLEPQHF. In DNA, the CDR3 is TGTGCCCGGAGTGGCGGAGTTTCTCTAGAGCCCCAGCATTTT.

V and J are TRBV19 and TRBJ2-2; D is uncertain. The germline V gene has CDR1 LNHDA and CDR2 SQIVND (reference sequence). Between the trimmed V and J ends, which lost 6 bases and 1 base, there was a span of 9 bases. This CDR3 has 14 amino acids. DNA of the CDR3: TGTGCCAGTAGCAGACAAGTGAACACCGGGGAGCTGTTTTTT. Translated, it gives CASSRQVNTGELFF.

The genes are TRBV11-2 and TRBJ2-1, with 10 bases fitting TRBD1. V shed 1 base and J 4 bases; nucleotides not matched to a gene: 7. The germline V gene has CDR1 SGHAT and CDR2 FQNNGV. The CDR3 is 17 residues long. As DNA, the CDR3 is TGTGCCAGCAGCTTAGGAGCCGGGACAGGGGTTTACAATGAGCAGTTCTTC. Amino acids: CASSLGAGTGVYNEQFF.

This clone has more than one count but fewer than ten. V gene TRBV30 combines with J gene TRBJ1-6; 7 bases fit TRBD1. Germline V gene data show CDR1 as GTSNPN and CDR2 as SVGIG (reference sequence). This CDR3 is 11 amino acids long. V gave up 3 bases and J gave up 16 bases; unmatched junction bases: 6. The DNA for the CDR3 is TGTGCCTGGAGCTACAGGGGACTTCTCCACTTT. Protein sequence: CAWSYRGLLHF.

V is TRBV12-5 and J is TRBJ1-1; D gene uncertain. CDR3 length: 14 amino acids. The V gene lost 7 bases and the J gene lost 1 base, with 13 bases spanning the gap. Germline V gene data show CDR1 as LGHNT and CDR2 as FRNRAP. CDR3 region: CASAPTGRNTEAFF. CDR3 coding DNA: TGTGCTAGTGCCCCCACCGGGAGGAACACTGAAGCTTTCTTT.

The V call is TRBV11-2, the J call TRBJ2-7; 7 nucleotides agree with TRBD1. Germline assignment: CDR1 SGHAT and CDR2 FQNNGV. Trimming at V came to 3 bases and at J to 5 bases, leaving 4 bases not matched to a gene. CDR3 size: 13 residues. CDR3 DNA: TGTGCCAGCAGCTTGGACAGGTCCCACGAGCAGTACTTC. Its protein product is CASSLDRSHEQYF.

This chain joins TRBV27 and TRBJ1-2; TRBD1 matches at 9 bases. CDR1 and CDR2 from the germline V gene are MNHEY and SMNVEV (reference sequence). This CDR3 is built from 13 residues. Unmatched junction bases numbered 9, after V lost 8 bases and J lost 8 bases. The chain's CDR3 is CASSARTGVGYTF. The DNA for the CDR3 is TGTGCCAGCTCTGCCCGGACAGGGGTCGGCTACACCTTC.

The chain has TRBV5-1 and TRBJ2-7, with 8 bases fitting TRBD1. Trimming removed 2 bases from V and 1 base from J; junction bases left unmatched: 8. This CDR3 has 16 amino acids. Germline V gives CDR1 SGHRS, CDR2 YFSETQ. CDR3 residues: CASSLVITGGSYEQYF. CDR3 DNA: TGCGCCAGCAGCTTAGTTATAACAGGGGGGTCCTACGAGCAGTACTTC.

The genes are TRBV6-6 and TRBJ1-2; possible D gene TRBD1, 5 bases. CDR1 and CDR2 from the germline V gene are MNHNY and SVGAGI (reference sequence). Trimming took 5 bases from V and 6 from J, leaving 16 bases between them. This CDR3 has 14 amino acids. Here the CDR3 DNA reads TGTGCCAGCAGTGAGAATACAGGTCAGGATGGCTACACCTTC. Its protein is CASSENTGQDGYTF.

The rearrangement links TRBV2 to TRBJ2-1; TRBD2 matches at 16 bases. Germline CDR1 is SNHLY and CDR2 is FYNNEI. The CDR3 consists of 17 residues. J lost 7 bases, V lost 8 bases, and 11 bases had no gene match. The CDR3 sequence is CASRMGLAGGPGNEQFF. CDR3 in DNA: TGTGCCAGCCGTATGGGACTAGCGGGAGGGCCGGGGAATGAGCAGTTCTTC.

The rearrangement joins TRBV5-4 to TRBJ2-1; 7 bases map to TRBD1. V lost 4 bases, J lost 3 bases, and 7 bases stayed unmatched. The CDR3 spans 15 residues. Germline V gives CDR1 SGHNT, CDR2 YYREEE (reference sequence). The CDR3 here is CASSLGQSHYNEQFF. CDR3 nucleotides: TGTGCCAGCAGCCTGGGACAGTCGCACTACAATGAGCAGTTCTTC. Using reference TRBV5-4 and TRBJ2-1 for the parts outside the CDR3, the full variable domain is ETGVTQSPTHLIKTRGQQVTLRCSSQSGHNTVSWYQQALGQGPQFIFQYYREEENGRGNFPPRFSGLQFPNYSSELNVNALELDDSALYLCASSLGQSHYNEQFFGPGTRLTVL.

This clone was counted only a few times. The rearrangement joins TRBV5-1 to TRBJ1-3; TRBD1 matches at 8 bases. After removal of 1 base from V and 2 bases from J, the junction contained 8 bases not matched to a gene. The CDR3 has 17 amino acids. Germline V gene sequence: CDR1 SGHRS, CDR2 YFSETQ. CDR3 amino acids: CASSLRPQGGAGNTIYF. In DNA form, the CDR3 reads TGCGCCAGCAGCTTGCGGCCACAGGGGGGTGCTGGAAACACCATATATTTT.

This sequence joins TRBV19 and TRBJ2-2; 8 bases agree with TRBD2. The CDR3 is made up of 14 amino acids. Germline V gene sequence: CDR1 LNHDA, CDR2 SQIVND (reference sequence). V lost 4 bases to trimming and J lost 10 bases; unmatched junction nucleotides: 8. CDR3 residues: CASSSAGGSPELFF. DNA for the CDR3: TGTGCCAGTAGTAGCGCGGGGGGCTCCCCGGAGCTGTTTTTT.

CDR3 amino acids: CATRTSESTDTQYF. The CDR3 DNA follows: TGTGCCACCCGCACTAGCGAAAGCACAGATACGCAGTATTTT. V usage is TRBV28 and J usage is TRBJ2-3; 7 nucleotides agree with TRBD2. The CDR3 extends over 14 amino acids. Trimming at V came to 10 bases and at J to 0 bases, leaving 7 bases not matched to a gene. The germline V gene has CDR1 MDHEN and CDR2 SYDVKM.

The chain uses TRBV7-6 and TRBJ2-5; TRBD2 aligns across 8 bases. Germline V CDR1 and CDR2: SGHVS, FNYEAQ. The CDR3 length is 16 residues. The V gene end was trimmed by 0 bases and the J gene end by 4 bases; junction bases not matched to a gene: 7. The CDR3 loop reads CASSLASGSVGETQYF. The CDR3 region has the DNA TGTGCCAGCAGCTTAGCGAGCGGGAGTGTTGGAGAGACCCAGTACTTC.

The chain uses TRBV28 and TRBJ2-3, with D unclear. Germline assignment: CDR1 MDHEN and CDR2 SYDVKM. Trimming took 7 bases from V and 1 from J, leaving 6 bases between them. The CDR3 has 12 residues. The CDR3 nucleotides are TGTGCCAGCATGGAGCGCACAGATACGCAGTATTTT. Encoded protein: CASMERTDTQYF.

The chain recombines TRBV7-2 with TRBJ2-7, with 9 nucleotides matching TRBD2. The CDR3 consists of 16 residues. Per germline, CDR1 SGHTA and CDR2 FQGNSA. Trimming at V came to 4 bases and at J to 2 bases, leaving 9 bases not matched to a gene. The CDR3 bases are TGTGCCAGCAGCTCTAGCGGCGGGAGGGCCACCTACGAGCAGTACTTC. It encodes CASSSSGGRATYEQYF.

CDR3 residues: CASSLGGAGSTDTQYF. The DNA of the CDR3 is TGTGCCAGCAGCTTAGGCGGTGCGGGGAGCACAGATACGCAGTATTTT. This chain uses TRBV7-2 with TRBJ2-3; maybe TRBD2 (6 bases). V was shortened by 1 base and J by 0 bases, with 11 bases between the two germline ends. This CDR3 comprises 16 residues. CDR1 SGHTA and CDR2 FQGNSA come from the germline V gene.

The chain joins TRBV29-1 to TRBJ2-5; weak D call: TRBD1 (6 bases). The CDR3 is made up of 11 amino acids. The germline V gene encodes CDR1 SQVTM and CDR2 ANQGSEA. The germline V and J ends were trimmed by 5 bases and 5 bases, with 9 bases remaining between them. The CDR3, as DNA: TGCAGCGTTACAGGGACGGAGACCCAGTACTTC. It is translated as CSVTGTETQYF.

V usage is TRBV7-2 and J usage is TRBJ2-3; no clear D. The CDR3 is 15 residues long. Trimming shortened V by 4 bases and J by 0 bases, and 11 bases separated the two germline ends. Germline V lookup: CDR1 SGHTA, CDR2 FQGNSA. This chain's CDR3 is CASSSLAASTDTQYF. The CDR3 DNA reads TGTGCCAGCAGCTCCCTGGCAGCGAGCACAGATACGCAGTATTTT.

The CDR3 DNA reads as TGTGCCAGCAGCCCAATTCCCTACGAGCAGTACTTC. Its protein product is CASSPIPYEQYF. The chain links TRBV28 to TRBJ2-7; no definite D call. This CDR3 is built from 12 residues. From germline, CDR1 is MDHEN and CDR2 SYDVKM. Trimming pared 6 bases from V and 2 bases from J, leaving 8 bases between.